A selection of T cell receptor beta chains follows, all from one sample in a study of T cell repertoires in cytomegalovirus infection. No antigen has been assigned to these receptors. TCRdb reanalysed the reads using MiXCR and keeps one entry per CDR3 protein. The sample carries around 100,000 distinct CDR3 sequences, 30% recorded once. The source was CD8+ T cells from cultured PBMCs, collected from culture after CMV antigen stimulation. The receptors come from a human donor in good health (CMV status not recorded). Some clones in this sample may be carry-over from other donors' samples. The CDR3 runs from the conserved cysteine through the conserved F or W. The D gene is left open where the match is weak. Some rows have no size entry. The others give once, few or many, or a class for an expanded clone.

j_call d_call v_call clone_size cdr3_nt cdr3_aa
TRBJ2-1 - TRBV19 - TGTGCCAGTAGTATATTCGGGGAGGTCGTCGATGAGCAGTTCTTC CASSIFGEVVDEQFF
TRBJ2-5 TRBD1 TRBV4-3 - TGCGCCAGCAGCCAAGACAGGGGGCAAGAGACCCAGTACTTC CASSQDRGQETQYF
TRBJ2-4 - TRBV7-2 - TGTGCCAGCAGGTCTCAGGACATTCAGTACTTC CASRSQDIQYF
TRBJ1-4 - TRBV6-2/TRBV6-3 few TGTGCCAGCAGATACGGTGAAAAACTGTTTTTT CASRYGEKLFF
TRBJ2-7 TRBD1 TRBV14 once TGTGCCAGCAGCCAAAGTTTCGGGACAGGGGAATACGAGCAGTACTTC CASSQSFGTGEYEQYF
TRBJ1-1 - TRBV12-3/TRBV12-4 few TGTGCCAGCAGTTTTCCACAGGGAAGGAGCACTGAAGCTTTCTTT CASSFPQGRSTEAFF
TRBJ2-1 TRBD1 TRBV6-1 few TGTGCCAGCAGTAAATGGACAGGGCGAGATGAGCAGTTCTTC CASSKWTGRDEQFF
TRBJ1-5 - TRBV28 - TGTGCCAGCAGTTTTCAGGGACCCCTTAGCAATCAGCCCCAGCATTTT CASSFQGPLSNQPQHF
TRBJ2-5 TRBD2 TRBV2 - TGTGCCAGCAATCGCGCTAGCGGGGACCAAGAGACCCAGTACTTC CASNRASGDQETQYF
TRBJ2-7 - TRBV7-9 - TGTGCCAGCAGCTTAGGTGGGGACTACGAGCAGTACTTC CASSLGGDYEQYF
TRBJ2-1 - TRBV4-3 - TGCGCCAGCAGCCAAGATAAAAGTTACGATGAGCAGTTCTTC CASSQDKSYDEQFF
TRBJ1-2 - TRBV19 once TGTGCCAGTAGTATTGCGGGCGAGAACTATGGCTACACCTTC CASSIAGENYGYTF
TRBJ2-7 TRBD1 TRBV6-5 many TGTGCCAGCAGTTACGGGACAGGGGACTACGAGCAGTACTTC CASSYGTGDYEQYF
TRBJ1-2 - TRBV4-2 - TGTGCCAGCAGCCAAGATTGGGAGGAATTGATAAGGTATCGCTACACCTTC CASSQDWEELIRYRYTF
TRBJ2-6 - TRBV6-5 - TGTGCCAGCAGTTACGCCGGGGGAGGTGGGGCCAACGTCCTGACTTTC CASSYAGGGGANVLTF
TRBJ2-7 TRBD1 TRBV29-1 - TGCAGCGTTGGCTGGGCTAAAGACAGGGGATCGTCCTACGAGCAGTACTTC CSVGWAKDRGSSYEQYF
TRBJ1-1 - TRBV4-3 - TGCGCCAGCAGCCAAGAAGGGTTCGGGTGGGCTGAAGCTTTCTTT CASSQEGFGWAEAFF
TRBJ2-1 TRBD1 TRBV12-3/TRBV12-4 - TGTGCCAGCAGTCAGAGACAGGGATTGAGGTGGACGGGGTCCGCCTCCTACAATGAGCAGTTCTTC CASSQRQGLRWTGSASYNEQFF
TRBJ1-5 - TRBV11-2 many TGTGCCAGCAGCTTAAAGGGAGATCCTCAGCCCCAGCATTTT CASSLKGDPQPQHF
TRBJ2-7 - TRBV7-8 medium-sized TGTGCCAGCAGCCCGAGGGTCTCTTACGAGCAGTACTTC CASSPRVSYEQYF
TRBJ2-1 TRBD1 TRBV7-9 few TGTGCCAGCAGCTTAGAGGGGGCTGTCCACAATGAGCAGTTCTTC CASSLEGAVHNEQFF
TRBJ2-4 - TRBV7-9 few TGTGCCAGCAGCTTAAGTGAATCAAACATTCAGTACTTC CASSLSESNIQYF
TRBJ1-6 - TRBV4-3 few TGCGCCAGCAGCCAAGACGGGAATTCACCCCTCCACTTT CASSQDGNSPLHF
TRBJ2-1 TRBD1 TRBV12-3/TRBV12-4 few TGTGCCAGCAGCACAGGGGTTATTGAAAATGAGCAGTTCTTC CASSTGVIENEQFF
TRBJ1-2 - TRBV6-6 many TGTGCCAGCAGTTTCTCCTCCTTCGGACAGCCTAACTATGGCTACACCTTC CASSFSSFGQPNYGYTF
TRBJ1-1 - TRBV19 - TGTGCCAGTAGTGCCCCAAGGGGGATTGGGACTGAAGCTTTCTTT CASSAPRGIGTEAFF
TRBJ1-6 TRBD1 TRBV7-8 - TGTGCCAGCAGCTTCCCCGGGACAGACTATAATTCACCCCTCCACTTT CASSFPGTDYNSPLHF
TRBJ2-7 TRBD1 TRBV5-1 few TGCGCCAGCAGCGAGGACAGGGAATACTACGAGCAGTACTTC CASSEDREYYEQYF
TRBJ2-1 - TRBV27 - TGTGCCAGCAGTTTAGGGGTTGGTGAGCAGTTCTTC CASSLGVGEQFF
TRBJ1-6 TRBD1 TRBV5-1 few TGCGCCAGCAGCCCAGGGACAGGGTGGAATTCACCCCTCCACTTT CASSPGTGWNSPLHF
TRBJ2-1 - TRBV5-1 many TGCGCCAGCAGCTTGGAGGGGGGCTGGGACAATGAGCAGTTCTTC CASSLEGGWDNEQFF
TRBJ1-1 - TRBV9 - TGTGCCAGCAGCGTAACCCCAGACTCGAACACTGAAGCTTTCTTT CASSVTPDSNTEAFF
TRBJ2-7 TRBD1 TRBV2 - TGTGCCAGCAGATTGGACAGGGGGCTCTCCTACGAGCAGTACTTC CASRLDRGLSYEQYF
TRBJ2-1 - TRBV29-1 few TGCAGCGTTCTGGAGGAGACAGACTACAATGAGCAGTTCTTC CSVLEETDYNEQFF
TRBJ1-5 - TRBV11-2 - TGTGCCAGCAGCTTGTCCCCGAATCAGCCCCAGCATTTT CASSLSPNQPQHF
TRBJ1-6 - TRBV9 many TGTGCCAGCAGCGCGGAGACAGCCGAATTGTCACCCCTCCACTTT CASSAETAELSPLHF
TRBJ2-5 TRBD1 TRBV7-8 many TGTGCCAGCAGCTTCTACGGACAGGGGTTGGAGCTGGAGACCCAGTACTTC CASSFYGQGLELETQYF
TRBJ2-7 - TRBV7-2 few TGTGCCAGCAGCCTTGACAAGCCCTCCTACGAGCAGTACTTC CASSLDKPSYEQYF
TRBJ2-3 - TRBV7-3 - TGTGCCAGCAGCTACGGATTGGGGAATTCAGATACGCAGTATTTT CASSYGLGNSDTQYF